This paragraph covers one T cell receptor beta chain sequence. Antigen: not known. This CDR3 comprises 14 residues. The germline V and J ends were trimmed by 6 bases and 6 bases, with 15 bases remaining between them. Germline CDR1 and CDR2: LNHDA and SQIVND (reference sequence). This sample stems from a study of cytomegalovirus exposure and HLA in healthy donors. For the study at large: Samples from HLA-typed donors yielded about 85 million unique TCRs in an early data release. Points from the study as a whole: When analyzed later, a missense DCLRE1C variant was found to be linked to TCR beta V- and J-gene trimming. A later analysis, which compared TCR beta chains of equal frequency, found the HLA-associated ones more clonally expanded.

The primer mix had 60 Vbeta and 13 Jbeta primers. Produced via immunoSEQ multiplex PCR; TCRdb's table is partial and in-frame only. The data contain fewer than 150,000 clones, less than 80% of them singletons. Sequenced input: PBMCs. The receptor was derived from a woman in her fifties or sixties in good health and CMV-seropositive. The V and J genes are TRBV19 and TRBJ2-4, with D possibly matching TRBD2 (7 bases). DNA of the CDR3: TGTGCCAGTAGAAGGGGGGGCGGAGGAAACATTCAGTACTTC. It translates to CASRRGGGGNIQYF.